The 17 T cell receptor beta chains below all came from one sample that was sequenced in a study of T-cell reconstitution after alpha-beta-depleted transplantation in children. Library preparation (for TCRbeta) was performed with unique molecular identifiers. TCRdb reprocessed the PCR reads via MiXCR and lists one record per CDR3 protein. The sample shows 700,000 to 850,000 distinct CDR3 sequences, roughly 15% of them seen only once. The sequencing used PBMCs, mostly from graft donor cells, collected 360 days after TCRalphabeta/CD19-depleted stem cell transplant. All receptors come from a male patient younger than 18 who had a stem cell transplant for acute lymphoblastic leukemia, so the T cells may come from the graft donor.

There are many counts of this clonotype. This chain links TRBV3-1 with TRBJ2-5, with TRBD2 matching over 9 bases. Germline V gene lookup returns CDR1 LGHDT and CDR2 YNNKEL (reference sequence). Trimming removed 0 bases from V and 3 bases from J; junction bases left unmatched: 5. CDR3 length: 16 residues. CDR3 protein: CASSQDSGLAEETQYF. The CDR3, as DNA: TGTGCCAGCAGCCAAGATTCGGGACTAGCAGAAGAGACCCAGTACTTC.

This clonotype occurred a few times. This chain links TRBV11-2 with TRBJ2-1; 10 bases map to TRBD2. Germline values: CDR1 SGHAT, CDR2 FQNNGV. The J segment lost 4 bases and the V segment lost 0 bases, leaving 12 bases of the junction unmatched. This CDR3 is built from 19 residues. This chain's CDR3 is CASSLEPAGGPLSYNEQFF. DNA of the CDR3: TGTGCCAGCAGCTTAGAACCAGCGGGAGGGCCACTCTCATACAATGAGCAGTTCTTC.

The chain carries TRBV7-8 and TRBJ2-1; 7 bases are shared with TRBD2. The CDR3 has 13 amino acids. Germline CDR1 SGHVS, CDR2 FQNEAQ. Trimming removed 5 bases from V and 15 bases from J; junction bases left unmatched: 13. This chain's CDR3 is CASSPDPAGVPFF. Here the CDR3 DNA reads TGTGCCAGCAGCCCGGACCCTGCGGGGGTACCGTTCTTC.

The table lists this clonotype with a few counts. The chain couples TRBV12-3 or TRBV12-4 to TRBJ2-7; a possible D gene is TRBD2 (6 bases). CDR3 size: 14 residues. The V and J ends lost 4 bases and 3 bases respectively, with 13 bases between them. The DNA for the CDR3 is TGTGCCAGCAGTTCTCCAGCGGGCCGCTACGAGCAGTACTTC. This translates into CASSSPAGRYEQYF.

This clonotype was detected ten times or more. CDR3: CASSLGGKWVEQFF. CDR3 nucleotides: TGTGCCAGCAGCTTAGGCGGCAAGTGGGTTGAGCAGTTCTTC. This rearrangement joins TRBV13 to TRBJ2-1, with no clear D. V was clipped by 0 bases and J by 9 bases, with 12 bases between them. There are 14 residues in the CDR3. The germline CDR1 and CDR2 sequences are PRHDT and FYEKMQ (reference sequence).

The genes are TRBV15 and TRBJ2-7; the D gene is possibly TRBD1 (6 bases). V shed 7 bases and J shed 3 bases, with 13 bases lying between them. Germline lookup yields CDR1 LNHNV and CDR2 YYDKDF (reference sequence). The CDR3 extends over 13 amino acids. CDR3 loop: CATTQGGLYEQYF. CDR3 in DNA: TGTGCCACCACGCAAGGGGGTCTCTACGAGCAGTACTTC.

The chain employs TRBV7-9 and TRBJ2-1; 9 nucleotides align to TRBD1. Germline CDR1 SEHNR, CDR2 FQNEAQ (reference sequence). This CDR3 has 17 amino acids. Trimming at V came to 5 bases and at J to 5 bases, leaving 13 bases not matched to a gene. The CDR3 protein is CASSHLRDRDTNNEQFF. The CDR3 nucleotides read TGTGCCAGCAGCCACCTCCGGGACAGGGACACTAACAATGAGCAGTTCTTC.

The CDR3: CSVDGGGPPDTQYF. DNA of the CDR3: TGCAGCGTGGACGGGGGGGGGCCCCCAGATACGCAGTATTTT. This rearrangement joins TRBV29-1 to TRBJ2-3, with 8 bases lining up with TRBD2. This CDR3 spans 14 amino acids. CDR1 and CDR2 from the germline V gene are SQVTM and ANQGSEA. V gave up 6 bases and J gave up 4 bases; unmatched junction bases: 9.

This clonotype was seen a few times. The CDR3 DNA reads TGTGCCAGCAGCTTGTATAGGAGTACTGAAGCTTTCTTT. It codes for CASSLYRSTEAFF. V is TRBV5-6 and J is TRBJ1-1, with D uncertain. V was clipped by 1 base and J by 5 bases, with 9 bases between them. Germline lookup yields CDR1 SGHDT and CDR2 YYEEEE. This CDR3 is built from 13 residues.

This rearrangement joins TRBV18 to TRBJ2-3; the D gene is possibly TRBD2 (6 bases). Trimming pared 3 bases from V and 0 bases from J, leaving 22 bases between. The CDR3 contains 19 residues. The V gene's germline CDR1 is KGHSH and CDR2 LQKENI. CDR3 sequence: CASSPIGRRGSTSTDTQYF. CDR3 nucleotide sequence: TGTGCCAGCTCACCGATCGGGAGACGAGGGTCGACTAGCACAGATACGCAGTATTTT.

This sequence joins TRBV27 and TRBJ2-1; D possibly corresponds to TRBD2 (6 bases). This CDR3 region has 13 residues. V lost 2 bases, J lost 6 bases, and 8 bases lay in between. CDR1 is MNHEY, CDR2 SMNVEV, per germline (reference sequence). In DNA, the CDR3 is TGTGCCAGCAGTTTACCGGGGGTCAATGAGCAGTTCTTC. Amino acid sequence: CASSLPGVNEQFF.

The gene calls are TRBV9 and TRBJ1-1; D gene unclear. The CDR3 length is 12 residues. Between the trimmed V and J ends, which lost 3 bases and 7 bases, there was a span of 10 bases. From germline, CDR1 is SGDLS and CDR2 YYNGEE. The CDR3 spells CASSAHPGEAFF. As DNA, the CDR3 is TGTGCCAGCAGCGCCCACCCGGGTGAAGCTTTCTTT. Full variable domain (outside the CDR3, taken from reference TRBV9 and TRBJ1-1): DSGVTQTPKHLITATGQRVTLRCSPRSGDLSVYWYQQSLDQGLQFLIQYYNGEERAKGNILERFSAQQFPDLHSELNLSSLELGDSALYFCASSAHPGEAFFGQGTRLTVV.

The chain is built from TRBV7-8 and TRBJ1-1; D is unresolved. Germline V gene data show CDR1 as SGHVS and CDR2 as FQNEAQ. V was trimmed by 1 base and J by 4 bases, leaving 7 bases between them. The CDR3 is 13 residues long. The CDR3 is CASSLVISTEAFF. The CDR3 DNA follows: TGTGCCAGCAGCTTAGTAATTAGCACTGAAGCTTTCTTT.

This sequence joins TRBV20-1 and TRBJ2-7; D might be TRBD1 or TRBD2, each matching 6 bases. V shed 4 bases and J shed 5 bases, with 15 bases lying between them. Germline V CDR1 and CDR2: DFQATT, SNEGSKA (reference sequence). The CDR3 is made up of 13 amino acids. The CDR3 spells CSAIWGARHEQYF. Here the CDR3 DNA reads TGCAGTGCTATTTGGGGGGCGAGGCACGAGCAGTACTTC.

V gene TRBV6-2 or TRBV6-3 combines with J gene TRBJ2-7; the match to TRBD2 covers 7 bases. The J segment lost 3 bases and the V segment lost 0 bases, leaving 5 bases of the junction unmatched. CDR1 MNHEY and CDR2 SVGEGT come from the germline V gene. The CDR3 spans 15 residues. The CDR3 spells CASSYSRGLNYEQYF. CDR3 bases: TGTGCCAGCAGTTACTCGAGGGGACTAAACTACGAGCAGTACTTC.

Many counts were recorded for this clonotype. CDR3 in DNA: TGTGCCAGCAGCTCAACACCTCGAGGGGACTCTAATCAGCCCCAGCATTTT. Its protein product is CASSSTPRGDSNQPQHF. This chain connects TRBV5-6 to TRBJ1-5, with D possibly TRBD1 on 5 matching bases. Trimming pared 3 bases from V and 4 bases from J, leaving 20 bases between. This CDR3 contains 17 residues. Per germline, CDR1 SGHDT and CDR2 YYEEEE.

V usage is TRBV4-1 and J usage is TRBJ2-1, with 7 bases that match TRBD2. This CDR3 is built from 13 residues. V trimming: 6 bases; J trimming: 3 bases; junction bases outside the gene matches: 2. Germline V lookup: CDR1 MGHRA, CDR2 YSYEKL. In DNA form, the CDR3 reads TGCGCCAGCAGGGGGGGGGTCTACAATGAGCAGTTCTTC. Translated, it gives CASRGGVYNEQFF.